This is a list of T cell receptor beta chains from one sample in a study of shared clonotypes between healthy human individuals. Only in-frame clones appear in the TCRdb table, and some are missing; sequencing was by immunoSEQ multiplex PCR. The sample holds over a million clones; roughly 96% are singletons and the top ten take 1% to 1.5%. Sequenced material: naive CD4+ T cells sorted from blood. Receptor source: a man aged 25-45 years in good health. The CDR3 runs from the conserved cysteine through the conserved F or W. Each record gives: D gene, V gene, clone size, J gene, CDR3 DNA, CDR3 protein. D genes are given only for firm matches. Size is stated for part of the rows, as once, few or many counts, or as a class when the clone is expanded.

TRBD1	TRBV6-1	.	TRBJ1-5	TGTGCCAGCGGCCCCGGGACAGGGAAGCAGCCCCAGCATTTT	CASGPGTGKQPQHF
.	TRBV7-9	.	TRBJ2-7	TGTGCCAGTGCGGGATTTGTGGGTTACGAGCAGTACTTC	CASAGFVGYEQYF
.	TRBV9	.	TRBJ2-1	TGTGCCAGCAGCGTAGGGGGGTTCACGGGTAATGAGCAGTTCTTC	CASSVGGFTGNEQFF
.	TRBV29-1	.	TRBJ1-1	TGCAGCGTTGAAGGCTGGTCAGACGAAGCTTTCTTT	CSVEGWSDEAFF
.	TRBV18	.	TRBJ1-4	TGTGCCAGCTCACCGGTGATTTCAACTAATGAAAAACTGTTTTTT	CASSPVISTNEKLFF
.	TRBV10-3	.	TRBJ2-3	TGTGCCATCAGTGCCCCGAGCACAGATACGCAGTATTTT	CAISAPSTDTQYF
TRBD1	TRBV18	.	TRBJ2-7	TGTGCCAGCTCACAAGACAGGGGGCACTCCTACTACGAGCAGTACTTC	CASSQDRGHSYYEQYF
TRBD1	TRBV5-1	.	TRBJ1-2	TGCGCCAGCAGCTCCACAGGGGACCCTAACTATGGCTACACCTTC	CASSSTGDPNYGYTF
.	TRBV6-5	.	TRBJ1-1	TGTGCCAGCAGTTATTTCGGGGCCATGAACACTGAAGCTTTCTTT	CASSYFGAMNTEAFF
.	TRBV7-2	.	TRBJ2-1	TGTGCCAGCAGCTTAAGGGGCCAACGGGGCAATGAGCAGTTCTTC	CASSLRGQRGNEQFF
.	TRBV9	.	TRBJ2-1	TGTGCCAGCAGCGTAGGAAAAGGAGCCCCTGTTAATGAGCAGTTCTTC	CASSVGKGAPVNEQFF
.	TRBV19	.	TRBJ1-1	TGTGCCAGTAGTTTTTTTGGTGAAGCTTTCTTT	CASSFFGEAFF
TRBD2	TRBV2	.	TRBJ2-7	TGTGCCAGCAGGTTCGGGGCGGGGGAATACGAGCAGTACTTC	CASRFGAGEYEQYF
TRBD1	TRBV14	.	TRBJ1-2	TGTGCCAGCAGCCCCCAGGGGGTCGTTAACTATGGCTACACCTTC	CASSPQGVVNYGYTF
TRBD1	TRBV10-3	.	TRBJ1-5	TGTGCCATCAGTGTAGGGGGCGGTCAGCCCCAGCATTTT	CAISVGGGQPQHF
.	TRBV19	.	TRBJ2-3	TGTGCCAGTAGTATAGCGAGAGGGGGTACAGGGAATTCCCTGCAGTATTTT	CASSIARGGTGNSLQYF
TRBD1	TRBV2	.	TRBJ1-1	TGTGCCAGCAGTTACTACAGGGGCACTGAAGCTTTCTTT	CASSYYRGTEAFF
TRBD2	TRBV19	.	TRBJ2-1	TGTGCCAGTAGGGTAGCGGGAGGGACCAACAATGAGCAGTTCTTC	CASRVAGGTNNEQFF
.	TRBV10-1	.	TRBJ2-2	TGCGCCAGCAGCCTTCGGCGGGCCAACACCGGGGAGCTGTTTTTT	CASSLRRANTGELFF
TRBD1	TRBV29-1	.	TRBJ1-1	TGCAGCGTTGAAAACACAGGGGTCTGGACTGAAGCTTTCTTT	CSVENTGVWTEAFF
.	TRBV7-2	.	TRBJ2-7	TGTGCCAGCAGCACAACAGGGTCTCGCGAGCAGTACTTC	CASSTTGSREQYF
.	TRBV5-1	.	TRBJ2-1	TGCGCCAGCAGCTTGTCGTCCAATGAGCAGTTCTTC	CASSLSSNEQFF
TRBD1	TRBV7-9	.	TRBJ2-1	TGTGCCAGCAGCCCTACCGGGACAGCAATTGTTTTCGAGCAGTTCTTC	CASSPTGTAIVFEQFF
.	TRBV19	once	TRBJ1-1	TGTGCCAGTATGGCGGCTGAAGCTTTCTTT	CASMAAEAFF
.	TRBV4-3	.	TRBJ2-1	TGCGCCAGCAGCCAAGGACTGACTTCGACCTACAATGAGCAGTTCTTC	CASSQGLTSTYNEQFF
TRBD2	TRBV5-6	.	TRBJ2-1	TGTGCCAGCAGCTTCGGACTCGGGCGCGGGAGAGATAGCTACAATGAGCAGTTCTTC	CASSFGLGRGRDSYNEQFF
.	TRBV7-9	.	TRBJ2-1	TGTGCCTTAACGGGAGCGGGCTACAATGAGCAGTTCTTC	CALTGAGYNEQFF
.	TRBV25-1	.	TRBJ2-7	TGTGCCAGCAGGGGTGAGGGACGGCACTACGAGCAGTACTTC	CASRGEGRHYEQYF
TRBD2	TRBV11-2	.	TRBJ2-1	TGTGCCAGCAGTCTTGGGGGGGACTACTACAATGAGCAGTTCTTC	CASSLGGDYYNEQFF
.	TRBV6-5	few	TRBJ1-1	TGTGCCAGCAGTCAACAGGGGAACACTGAAGCTTTCTTT	CASSQQGNTEAFF
.	TRBV10-3	.	TRBJ1-3	TGTGCCATCAGTGAGTCGACGGGGGCCTCTGGAAACACCATATATTTT	CAISESTGASGNTIYF
TRBD1	TRBV13	.	TRBJ1-2	TGTGCCAGCAGCACAGGACAGGGGAGGGTTTTGGATGGCTACACCTTC	CASSTGQGRVLDGYTF
.	TRBV28	.	TRBJ2-7	TGTGCCAGCAGGAAACAGGGACTCCAGCTATCCTACGAGCAGTACTTC	CASRKQGLQLSYEQYF
.	TRBV18	.	TRBJ2-1	TGTGCCAGCTCACCACCTCCCCCCCAGCGTCATGAGCAGTTCTTC	CASSPPPPQRHEQFF
.	TRBV1	.	TRBJ2-1	TGCACCAGCAGCCAAAACAGGGGGCCTCCTGCCTACAATGAGCAGTTCTTC	CTSSQNRGPPAYNEQFF
.	TRBV28	once	TRBJ2-3	TGTGCCAGCAGTTTTGAAATCAGGGTCTCGACGCCTAGCACAGATACGCAGTATTTT	CASSFEIRVSTPSTDTQYF
.	TRBV5-1	.	TRBJ1-1	TGCGCCAGCAGCTTCTCCGGGGGTTTGAACACTGAAGCTTTCTTT	CASSFSGGLNTEAFF
TRBD1	TRBV18	.	TRBJ2-1	TGTGCCAGCTCACCGGGACAGGGGCCAATAAGATACAATGAGCAGTTCTTC	CASSPGQGPIRYNEQFF
TRBD1	TRBV5-1	.	TRBJ1-1	TGCGCCAGCAGCTTGGCCAGGGGGATCGGCACTGAAGCTTTCTTT	CASSLARGIGTEAFF
.	TRBV7-7	.	TRBJ2-5	TGTGCCAGCAGCTTGGGGGGCCAAGAGACCCAGTACTTC	CASSLGGQETQYF
TRBD2	TRBV5-6	.	TRBJ2-5	TGTGCCAGCAGCATGACTAGCGTCGGTGGGGAGACCCAGTACTTC	CASSMTSVGGETQYF
.	TRBV28	.	TRBJ2-3	TGTGCCAGCAGTTTATCCCGGGAGTTCACGCAGTATTTT	CASSLSREFTQYF
TRBD1	TRBV5-4	.	TRBJ2-2	TGTGCCAGCAGCCTGGACAGGGGGCTTTTCGGGGAGCTGTTTTTT	CASSLDRGLFGELFF
TRBD2	TRBV28	.	TRBJ2-1	TGTGCCAGCACGGTGACTAGCCGTTTCGGTGAGCAGTTCTTC	CASTVTSRFGEQFF
.	TRBV25-1	.	TRBJ1-1	TGTGCCAGCAGTCCGGCCGCGGGGACTGAAGCTTTCTTT	CASSPAAGTEAFF
TRBD1	TRBV11-3	.	TRBJ2-3	TGTGCCAGCAGCTTAGAAACCGGGACAGGGGCTAGGGATACGCAGTATTTT	CASSLETGTGARDTQYF
TRBD2	TRBV18	.	TRBJ2-5	TGTGCCAGCTCATCAGCCGGGACTAGCGGGAATTCGGGGGAGACCCAGTACTTC	CASSSAGTSGNSGETQYF
.	TRBV4-1	.	TRBJ2-5	TGCGCCAGCAGCCCTGTAGGTACGGGTCTCCGGGAGACCCAGTACTTC	CASSPVGTGLRETQYF
.	TRBV4-2	.	TRBJ1-5	TGTGCCAGCAGCCAAGGAAACCCAGGGTATGATCAGCCCCAGCATTTT	CASSQGNPGYDQPQHF
TRBD2	TRBV25-1	.	TRBJ2-7	TGTGCCAGCAGTCCCCAGACTAGCGACTACGAGCAGTACTTC	CASSPQTSDYEQYF
.	TRBV14	.	TRBJ2-1	TGTGCCAGCAGCCAAGATAAGGGACTCTCCTACAATGAGCAGTTCTTC	CASSQDKGLSYNEQFF